This T cell receptor (beta chain) is from a study of siplizumab effects on memory and regulatory T cells. The study, taken as a whole, reports: Greater diversity than memory cells seemed evident in naive T cells, which also appeared to be major alloresponse contributors.

A remark on this clone: Its target is not known.

The CDR3 is 13 residues long. Germline values: CDR1 SGHTA, CDR2 FQGNSA. V lost 5 bases to trimming and J lost 7 bases; unmatched junction nucleotides: 7. Data came from immunoSEQ multiplex PCR; TCRdb stores just in-frame clones and leaves some out. The sample consists of under 140,000 clones, roughly 89% of them appearing once. The sample taken for sequencing was CD4+ T cells sorted from blood. The TCR comes from a human donor in good health. This sequence joins TRBV7-2 and TRBJ1-1, with 7 bases aligning to TRBD1. Here the CDR3 DNA reads TGTGCCAGCAGCCGTAGGGGGCTAGTTGAAGCTTTCTTT. It specifies CASSRRGLVEAFF.